Included here is one TCR beta chain sequence, with context. Its antigen is currently not known. There are no base qualities to consult, and no much larger clone falls within one base. The library was produced with the immunoSEQ multiplex PCR assay. For the multiplex PCR, a mixture combining 60 forward primers for TCR Vbeta segments and 13 reverse primers for TCR Jbeta segments was used. A multiplex PCR assay on genomic DNA amplified the CDR3 region of rearranged TCR beta genes. The Illumina HiSeq System was used to sequence the amplified TCR beta libraries as 87-base-pair reads. The authors' analysis ran thus. Across the 500 to 750 repertoires, a later analysis counted some 80 million unique TCR beta chains, around 11 million of which were shared by at least two donors. A nearest-neighbor algorithm error-corrected the raw reads and collapsed the reads into unique sequences, merging closely related sequences to remove PCR and sequencing errors. To assign V, D and J gene segments, CDR3 sequences were aligned to IMGT reference sequences. Each retained sequence needed at least a six-nucleotide match to both a V gene segment and a J gene segment. A rearrangement was called productive if the CDR3 had no stop codons and remained in frame with V and J, and every other rearrangement was called non-productive. CDR3 was defined by IMGT convention, running from the second conserved V-encoded cysteine to the conserved J-encoded phenylalanine. Sequences without an unambiguous match to a single V gene segment were excluded from the earlier analysis of a few hundred of the donors. In an earlier analysis of approximately 560 of the donors, a V segment was called functional when productive rearrangements were above 56.7%, and segregating when the standard deviation between donors exceeded 5%. A statistical classification framework was developed to diagnose cytomegalovirus status using the catalog of TCR beta chain sequences. V and J gene assignment, in a later analysis, came from comparing TCR nucleotide sequences with IMGT/GENE-DB human TR gene sequences. The TCRdist pipeline was used in a later analysis to assign CDR3 sequences and most-parsimonious VDJ recombination scenarios. In a later analysis, every TCR beta chain was defined by the combination of its CDR3 amino acid sequence and its V-gene family, and reads without a unique V-gene family were dropped. A later analysis removed 550 to 650 highly shared, low-generation-probability nucleotide sequences to deal with suspected cross-contamination and a sequencing artifact. A later analysis calculated a clonal expansion index for each public chain from normalized within-repertoire ranks of inferred template counts. In a later analysis, generation probabilities were computed with a VDJ recombination model fitted to out-of-frame rearrangements, and the resulting probabilities were checked against IGoR. In a later analysis, hypergeometric tests were used to score TCR-TCR, TCR-HLA and TCR-CMV co-occurrence, with a repertoire-size bias correction applied to TCR pairs. False discovery rates were estimated in a later analysis by permuting HLA or CMV assignments 20 times. In a later analysis, co-occurring TCRs were grouped using DBSCAN, with TCRdist sequence similarity added in when clustering inside HLA-allele-positive subsets. Repertoires with fewer than 30,000 or more than 120,000 public chains, plus five repertoires with anomalous nucleotide sharing, were excluded from co-occurrence clustering. In TCRdb, the immuneACCESS table is reduced to in-frame sequences with V and J assigned. These tables do not hold every clone; where another copy was compared, an unresolved V gene accounts for under half, and the others remain unexplained. V, J and clone size reflect that table, while D and trimming were determined from the DNA. The sample table contains more than 85,000 clones; only one count was recorded for 78% of them. Around 1.3% of the sample comes from the top ten.

This sample was taken from a study of cytomegalovirus exposure and HLA in healthy donors (dated by TCRdb to about 2017). The study in broad terms: An earlier analysis of roughly 630 of the donors reported 276 Gb of sequence data and 117 million unique TCR beta sequences from 150 million to 200 million T cells. The study aimed to test whether cataloging public T cell receptors could reveal signatures of past pathogen exposure. Besides the first cohort of around 670 subjects, a separate validation cohort made up of roughly 120 different subjects was used. An early release covering more than 500 HLA-typed donors comprised approximately 290 gigabases of sequencing data and 85 million to 100 million unique TCR sequences. Rather than using new phenotypic data, the later analysis identified candidate immune exposures from TCR beta sequences and from how often those sequences occurred across donors. The study profiled the T cell repertoires of 500 to 800 subjects by immunosequencing and related them to cytomegalovirus serostatus. The genetic ancestry cluster associated with self-reported Caucasian donors included about four fifths of the roughly 400 genotyped donors. Donor age, sex, ethnicity and CMV serostatus were collected together with the repertoire data. Among some 410 genotyped donors of the cohort, an average of roughly 230,000 unique TCR beta nucleotide sequences was sequenced per donor, of which approximately 18% were non-productive. Roughly 5 DR-DQ haplotypes were handled as single units for association and clustering, since linkage in the cohort was strong. A later genetic analysis took genome-wide SNP genotypes for about three fifths of the 666 donors and used that subset as a discovery cohort. A later analysis re-examined previously published TCR beta repertoires from just over 650 donors and added high-resolution HLA genotyping to investigate patterns of TCR occurrence. An earlier analysis of 587 of the donors used high-throughput TCR beta sequencing to judge whether each TCR beta V gene segment behaved as functional or pseudogenic. Both class I and class II loci were covered by HLA typing, at four-digit resolution. All discovery cohort repertoires had been generated using a single sequencing platform. To predict cytomegalovirus infection status, the study combined high-throughput TCR immunosequencing, statistical association of individual TCRs with disease status, and machine learning. Typing coverage varied by locus: roughly 629-640 donors for A, B, C, DRB1 and DQB1; approximately 560 for DQA1; around 610 for DPA1; fewer than 480 for DPB1.

Beyond this particular receptor, the publication reports: Presence/absence analyses assumed roughly uniform sequencing depth across donors, an assumption that may not hold. According to a later analysis, parvovirus B19, influenza, CMV and Epstein-Barr virus appeared linked to several top co-occurrence clusters. In a later analysis, HLA-associated TCR beta chains showed more clonal expansion and lower generation probabilities than non-associated chains that were equally common. In the study, approximately 160 TCR beta chains were listed as associated with cytomegalovirus. HLA typing was unavailable for some donors at each locus, so association tests used only the typed subset. In an earlier analysis of around 600 of the donors, most TCR beta V segments were observed in productive rearrangements about 90% or about 30% of the time, broadly matching IMGT annotations. Most CMV-associated TCR beta chains appeared to be HLA-restricted in a later analysis, and the HLA associations seemed to be driven largely by CMV exposure. A later analysis found that TCR association rates varied across HLA loci, with DRB1 alleles showing the most associated TCRs and HLA-C alleles the fewest. A cluster of highly shared sequence variants was judged likely to be a technical artifact of the sequencing pipeline. In vitro tests confirmed that three of the cytomegalovirus-associated TCR beta chains recognize cytomegalovirus antigens. Correlated functional status among segregating V segments might reflect linkage disequilibrium, but an unknown experimental factor could not be ruled out. A later analysis associated about 17,000 TCR beta sequences with specific HLA alleles at a false discovery rate of 0.05. The classifier was reported to diagnose cytomegalovirus status with high specificity and sensitivity in both the original and validation cohorts. Assigning TCR associations to individual alleles was difficult when HLA alleles, especially DR and DQ, strongly co-occurred. Compared with the 666-donor mean, donors in an Asian-associated ancestry cluster had fewer N-insertions in productive TCRs, according to a later genetic analysis. Across donors, most TCR sequences were observed very rarely, whereas some public TCRs were present in many individuals. For the cohort, immune exposure information was limited to CMV serostatus. V-gene and J-gene trimming of TCR beta chains was associated with a missense DCLRE1C variant in a later genetic analysis, and the association was replicated in an independent cohort. Only TCR beta chains were sequenced in this cohort, and the absence of alpha or paired-chain data limited detectable features. The authors suggested that the approach could potentially be extended to other disease states and immunological phenotypes. Because counts were too low, seventeen rarely observed V segments, including chromosome 9 orphons, were excluded from the earlier analysis of 587 of the donors. A further reported finding was that TCR beta sequences accurately predicted the HLA-A and HLA-B alleles for most subjects in the first cohort.

In total, roughly 670 healthy bone marrow donors made up the cohort. All cohort members were sampled while nominally healthy, although unrecorded immune exposures were likely present. The donor tested CMV seronegative and was one of the 352 seronegative cohort members. Every donor gave a peripheral blood sample, and the peripheral blood mononuclear cells from that sample were used for TCR beta sequencing. The Qiagen DNeasy Blood Extraction Kit was used to extract genomic DNA from the blood cell samples. What was sequenced was PBMCs. The receptor comes from a man aged 30-40 years in good health and CMV-seronegative.

In nucleotides, the sequence is TGCGCCAGCAGCCGGGACACGAACTATGGCTACACCTTC. The translation is CASSRDTNYGYTF. The rearranged chain carries TRBV10-1 and TRBJ1-2; the best D guess is TRBD1, with 6 bases matching. Reading the germline V gene (reference sequence) gives CDR1 WNHNN and CDR2 SYGVQD. From the cysteine through the phenylalanine, the CDR3 covers 13 amino acids. Solely the CDR3 DNA is kept, with 39 bases framed from the first base. V is pared back by 6 bases and J by 2 bases, with 10 bases lying between the germline termini.